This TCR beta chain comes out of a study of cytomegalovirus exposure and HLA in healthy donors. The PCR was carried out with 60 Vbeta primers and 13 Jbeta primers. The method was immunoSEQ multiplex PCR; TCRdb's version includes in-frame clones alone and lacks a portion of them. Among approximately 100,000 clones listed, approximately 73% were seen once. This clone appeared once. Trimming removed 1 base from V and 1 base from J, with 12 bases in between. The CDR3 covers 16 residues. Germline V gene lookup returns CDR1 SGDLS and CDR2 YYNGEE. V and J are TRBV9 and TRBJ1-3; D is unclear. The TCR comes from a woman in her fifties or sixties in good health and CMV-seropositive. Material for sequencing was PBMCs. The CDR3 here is CASSVTSVSSGNTIYF. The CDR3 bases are TGTGCCAGCAGCGTAACCAGTGTGTCATCTGGAAACACCATATATTTT.